The next 30 T cell receptor beta chains were all read from a single sample in a study of cytomegalovirus exposure and HLA in healthy donors. The PCR ran on 60 Vbeta and 13 Jbeta primers. Clones were sequenced by immunoSEQ multiplex PCR, and TCRdb holds only the in-frame ones, with some missing. In the table there are 100,000 or so clones, around 80% of which are singletons. Material for sequencing was PBMCs. The receptors stem from a man aged 40-49 years in good health and CMV-seropositive.

This clone was seen a handful of times. The chain carries TRBV28 and TRBJ2-7, with TRBD1 as a possible D gene (5 bases). V shed 3 bases and J shed 0 bases, with 18 bases lying between them. Germline V CDR1 and CDR2: MDHEN, SYDVKM. There are 17 residues in the CDR3. CDR3 nucleotide sequence: TGTGCCAGCAGTTTTAATATTTTAGGGGCCAGCTCCTACGAGCAGTACTTC. Translated: CASSFNILGASSYEQYF.

The gene calls are TRBV2 and TRBJ2-4, with D possibly being TRBD1 (6 bases). Germline V gene sequence: CDR1 SNHLY, CDR2 FYNNEI. This CDR3 is 13 amino acids long. V dropped 8 bases and J dropped 10 bases, with 18 bases sitting between them. The CDR3 reads CASQETGVGIQYF. The CDR3 nucleotides read TGTGCCAGCCAAGAGACAGGTGTGGGGATTCAGTACTTC.

This clone was seen more than once but under ten times. The gene calls are TRBV5-1 and TRBJ2-2, with a possible D match to TRBD2 (7 bases). Trimming cost V 4 bases and J 5 bases, with 18 bases left between them. Germline values: CDR1 SGHRS, CDR2 YFSETQ. The CDR3 has 16 residues. CDR3 nucleotide sequence: TGCGCCAGCAGCCCTATGGGGGGGCGTGAGACCGGGGAGCTGTTTTTT. Protein sequence: CASSPMGGRETGELFF. The variable domain in full, with the rest retrieved from reference TRBV5-1 and TRBJ2-2, is KAGVTQTPRYLIKTRGQQVTLSCSPISGHRSVSWYQQTPGQGLQFLFEYFSETQRNKGNFPGRFSGRQFSNSRSEMNVSTLELGDSALYLCASSPMGGRETGELFFGEGSRLTVL.

CDR3 region: CASSFPRGLVTEAFF. The CDR3 DNA reads as TGTGCCAGCAGCTTTCCAAGGGGGCTGGTCACTGAAGCTTTCTTT. The chain combines TRBV7-9 with TRBJ1-1, with 7 nucleotides matching TRBD1. This CDR3 has 15 amino acids. Trimming removed 3 bases from V and 4 bases from J; junction bases left unmatched: 8. Looked up from germline, CDR1 is SEHNR and CDR2 is FQNEAQ (reference sequence).

The chain employs TRBV29-1 and TRBJ1-1; the D is unclear. This CDR3 region has 13 residues. The ends were cut back, 4 bases at V and 1 base at J, with 10 bases in the middle. The V gene's germline CDR1 is SQVTM and CDR2 ANQGSEA. The CDR3 bases are TGCAGCGTTGGCCGGGGTGAGAACACTGAAGCTTTCTTT. Residues: CSVGRGENTEAFF.

Of note for this clone: One junction end disagrees with the germline gene, perhaps due to a read error. The V gene is TRBV7-9, the J gene TRBJ1-1; TRBD1 is a possible D gene (6 bases). Germline V gives CDR1 SEHNR, CDR2 FQNEAQ (reference sequence). The CDR3 consists of 14 residues. CDR3 in DNA: TGTTCCAGCAGTTCTAAAGGGGGGGCTGATGAAGCTTTCTTT. It yields the protein CSSSSKGGADEAFF.

The chain combines TRBV18 with TRBJ2-5; 8 nucleotides match TRBD2. The assigned J gene may be wrong: the sequence end matches TRBJ2-7 better. The CDR3 spans 15 residues. Germline loops: CDR1 KGHSH, CDR2 LQKENI. The CDR3 spells CASSPSGGVIGEQYF. CDR3 sequence (DNA): TGTGCCAGCTCACCCAGCGGGGGAGTGATCGGCGAGCAGTACTTC.

The chain has TRBV19 and TRBJ2-5; 13 positions match TRBD2. This CDR3 is 22 amino acids long. Germline loops: CDR1 LNHDA, CDR2 SQIVND (reference sequence). The V segment lost 5 bases and the J segment 5 bases; nucleotides outside the gene matches: 26. CDR3: CASSLPLTSGRNHPWTRETQYF. The CDR3 nucleotides are TGTGCCAGTAGTCTCCCGCTGACTAGCGGGAGGAACCATCCTTGGACGCGGGAGACCCAGTACTTC.

The genes are TRBV19 and TRBJ2-3; D possibly corresponds to TRBD1 (6 bases). This CDR3 has 15 amino acids. Trimming pared 4 bases from V and 0 bases from J, leaving 11 bases between. Germline CDR1 reads LNHDA; CDR2 reads SQIVND (reference sequence). This CDR3 reads CASSRDTYSTDTQYF. CDR3 coding DNA: TGTGCCAGTAGTAGGGACACCTATAGCACAGATACGCAGTATTTT.

This chain links TRBV23-1 with TRBJ2-5; TRBD1 aligns across 8 bases. TRBV23-1 is recorded as an ORF, its role being uncertain. The CDR3 spans 13 residues. V was pared by 2 bases and J by 8 bases, with 4 bases of the junction left unmatched. CDR3 region: CASSQGDRKTQYF. The CDR3 coding sequence is TGCGCCAGCAGTCAAGGGGACAGGAAAACCCAGTACTTC.

By share, this clone ranks as medium-sized. A junction end diverges from the germline sequence, so it may reflect a read error. The chain links TRBV7-7 to TRBJ2-3, with a possible D match to TRBD1 (6 bases). The CDR3 is made up of 13 amino acids. The germline V gene encodes CDR1 SSHAT and CDR2 FNYEAQ (reference sequence). Here the CDR3 DNA reads TGTGCTAGCAGTTCCAGGGGCAGGGATACGCAGTATTTT. The encoded protein is CASSSRGRDTQYF.

CDR3 protein: CAISESTGGGYGYTF. In DNA form, the CDR3 reads TGTGCCATCAGTGAGTCGACAGGGGGGGGATATGGCTACACCTTC. The rearrangement joins TRBV10-3 to TRBJ1-2, with TRBD1 identical over 9 bases. V shed 0 bases and J 5 bases; nucleotides not matched to a gene: 4. CDR1 and CDR2 (germline): ENHRY, SYGVKD. The CDR3 consists of 15 residues.

This clone appeared a single time. This chain links TRBV2 with TRBJ2-7; maybe TRBD2 (5 bases). V lost 0 bases to trimming and J lost 4 bases, with 10 bases between them. The CDR3 totals 14 residues. Germline CDR1 SNHLY, CDR2 FYNNEI. Written as DNA, the CDR3 is TGTGCCAGCAGTGAAGCGGGAGACCTATACGAGCAGTACTTC. This gives the protein CASSEAGDLYEQYF.

The chain links TRBV25-1 to TRBJ1-6, with TRBD1 matching over 11 bases. V lost 4 bases and J lost 7; bases outside the gene matches: 6. Germline CDR1 is MGHDK and CDR2 is SYGVNS. The CDR3 is 16 residues long. CDR3 nucleotide sequence: TGTGCCAGCAGTGTAGGGACAGGGGGTCGGAATTCACCCCTCCACTTT. This sequence encodes CASSVGTGGRNSPLHF.

The CDR3 DNA reads TGTGCCAGCAGCTTAGAAGGGAGTTTATCTGGAAACACCATATATTTT. As protein: CASSLEGSLSGNTIYF. The gene calls are TRBV7-2 and TRBJ1-3; D is uncertain. CDR1 SGHTA and CDR2 FQGNSA come from the germline V gene. The CDR3 totals 16 residues. V was cut by 1 base and J by 1 base, with 11 bases left in between.

The rearrangement joins TRBV5-4 to TRBJ2-7; 7 bases align to TRBD1. Germline-derived CDR1 and CDR2 are SGHNT and YYREEE (reference sequence). The trim removed 4 bases at V and 6 bases at J, leaving 4 bases unmatched. The CDR3 loop spans 12 amino acids. The CDR3 region has the DNA TGTGCCAGCAGCCATACAGGGGTCGAGCAGTACTTC. It codes for CASSHTGVEQYF. The whole variable domain, remainder taken from reference TRBV5-4 and TRBJ2-7, is ETGVTQSPTHLIKTRGQQVTLRCSSQSGHNTVSWYQQALGQGPQFIFQYYREEENGRGNFPPRFSGLQFPNYSSELNVNALELDDSALYLCASSHTGVEQYFGPGTRLTVT.

The chain uses TRBV9 and TRBJ2-6, with D possibly matching TRBD2 (7 bases). Germline lookup yields CDR1 SGDLS and CDR2 YYNGEE. Trimming stripped 0 bases from V and 2 bases from J, with 12 bases between. This CDR3 is 17 amino acids long. CDR3: CASSVGGGGAGANVLTF. The CDR3 DNA is TGTGCCAGCAGCGTAGGCGGGGGCGGGGCTGGGGCCAACGTCCTGACTTTC.

The chain joins TRBV5-4 to TRBJ2-7; TRBD1 is a possible D gene (6 bases). The germline V gene has CDR1 SGHNT and CDR2 YYREEE (reference sequence). V lost 3 bases, J lost 5 bases, and 12 bases lay in between. CDR3 size: 13 residues. The CDR3 nucleotides read TGTGCCAGCAGCTCGGAACCAGGGGACGAGCAGTACTTC. It specifies CASSSEPGDEQYF.

This clone was seen just once. V usage is TRBV6-4 and J usage is TRBJ2-2; D is ambiguous. Trimming removed 2 bases from V and 3 bases from J, with 7 bases in between. This CDR3 has 14 residues. Germline CDR1 and CDR2: MRHNA and SNTAGT. The CDR3 loop is CASSDIADTGELFF. CDR3 sequence (DNA): TGTGCCAGCAGTGACATTGCGGACACCGGGGAGCTGTTTTTT.

This chain uses TRBV29-1 with TRBJ2-2, with a tentative D call TRBD1 (6 bases). The germline V and J ends were trimmed by 6 bases and 3 bases, with 14 bases remaining between them. In germline, CDR1 is SQVTM, CDR2 ANQGSEA. The CDR3 sequence is 14 residues long. Written as DNA, the CDR3 is TGCAGCGTCCGTTGGGGGCAGGACACCGGGGAGCTGTTTTTT. This gives the protein CSVRWGQDTGELFF.

The V gene is TRBV5-1, the J gene TRBJ2-6; D is possibly TRBD2 (6 bases). V lost 1 base and J lost 0, with 17 bases in between. Germline CDR1 and CDR2: SGHRS and YFSETQ. The CDR3 extends over 19 amino acids. The CDR3 protein is CASSLRPREASSGANVLTF. The CDR3 nucleotides are TGCGCCAGCAGCTTGAGGCCCAGGGAGGCGAGCTCTGGGGCCAACGTCCTGACTTTC.

The chain carries TRBV29-1 and TRBJ2-1; TRBD2 matches 16 bases. CDR3 length equals 16 residues. Germline assignment: CDR1 SQVTM and CDR2 ANQGSEA. Here the CDR3 reads CSVNGGLAGGNNEQFF. CDR3 sequence (DNA): TGCAGTGTTAATGGGGGACTAGCGGGGGGGAACAATGAGCAGTTCTTC.

The chain combines TRBV7-2 with TRBJ1-3; D is unresolved. The ends were cut back, 5 bases at V and 3 bases at J, with 14 bases in the middle. The V gene's germline CDR1 is SGHTA and CDR2 FQGNSA. This CDR3 contains 15 residues. The CDR3 sequence: CASSPSARVGNTIYF. The DNA of the CDR3 is TGTGCCAGCAGCCCCTCTGCACGGGTTGGAAACACCATATATTTT.

The chain couples TRBV1 to TRBJ2-3; the table's D call, TRBD2, was not checked against the DNA. TRBV1 is assigned pseudogene status. The CDR3 sequence is 16 residues long. The CDR3 bases are TGCACCAGCTCCTACGACCGGGATCGTGCCACAGATACGCAGTATTTT. Translating gives CTSSYDRDRATDTQYF.

A note on this clone: At one end the junction does not follow the germline gene, possibly because of a read error. The chain couples TRBV27 to TRBJ2-2; 8 nucleotides match TRBD2. This CDR3 has 16 residues. Germline V lookup: CDR1 MNHEY, CDR2 SMNVEV (reference sequence). CDR3 in DNA: TGTGCCAGCAGTTTATCGGGACTAGGGACCACCAGGGAGCTGTTTTTT. Translated: CASSLSGLGTTRELFF.

V gene TRBV5-1 combines with J gene TRBJ1-6, with TRBD1 matching 7 bases. J lost 5 bases, V lost 5 bases, and 4 bases had no gene match. This CDR3 is 14 amino acids long. The germline V gene has CDR1 SGHRS and CDR2 YFSETQ. The chain's CDR3 is CASRSGQNNSPLHF. The CDR3 nucleotides read TGCGCCAGCAGGTCGGGACAGAATAATTCACCCCTCCACTTT.

In this sample, this clone turned up once. V usage is TRBV28 and J usage is TRBJ1-5, with D possibly matching TRBD1 (6 bases). Looked up from germline, CDR1 is MDHEN and CDR2 is SYDVKM. The CDR3 totals 15 residues. Deletions cut 0 bases from V and 6 bases from J, with 12 bases between. CDR3 nucleotides: TGTGCCAGCAGTTTATGGAACAGGGAGACTCAGCCCCAGCATTTT. It codes for CASSLWNRETQPQHF.

The J gene is TRBJ1-1, the V gene TRBV9, with unresolved D. The V gene lost 4 bases and the J gene lost 3 bases, with 16 bases spanning the gap. The germline CDR1 and CDR2 sequences are SGDLS and YYNGEE. The CDR3 has 15 residues. The CDR3 bases are TGTGCCAGCAGCTTTGCACCCGGGAAGGACACTGAAGCTTTCTTT. Amino acids: CASSFAPGKDTEAFF.

The V gene is TRBV18, the J gene TRBJ2-5, with unresolved D. There are 15 residues in the CDR3. Per germline, CDR1 KGHSH and CDR2 LQKENI. V was pared by 3 bases and J by 2 bases, with 13 bases between. Written as DNA, the CDR3 is TGTGCCAGCTCACCGGCCGATGGGCAGCAAGAGACCCAGTACTTC. As protein: CASSPADGQQETQYF.

This clone has a handful of counts. The J gene is TRBJ1-6, the V gene TRBV4-1; D gene ambiguous. Germline lookup yields CDR1 MGHRA and CDR2 YSYEKL. The length of the CDR3 is 16 residues. Deletions cut 0 bases from V and 0 bases from J, with 6 bases between. CDR3: CASSQEGSSYNSPLHF. CDR3 DNA sequence: TGCGCCAGCAGCCAAGAGGGGAGCTCCTATAATTCACCCCTCCACTTT.